This TCR beta chain was recorded in a study of blood T cell repertoires in COVID-19. Study at large: Sources were T cells, B-cell-depleted T cells, or PBMCs; the material itself was cDNA or gDNA.

Recovery among Cohort 3 donors was established by two negative PCRs, clearance, or symptom resolution. In the original workflow: Estimation of nucleated cell counts relied on the amplification of reference gene primers. Repertoires were generated with immunoSEQ multiplex PCR, while TCRdb's copy carries only in-frame clones and drops some. The V and J calls and clone size were taken over from that table, and D and trimming were inferred from the DNA. The sample holds hundreds of thousands of clones; roughly nine tenths are singletons and the top ten take around 7.9%. The CDR3 sequence is 12 residues long. Germline values: CDR1 MNHEY, CDR2 SVGAGI. The ends were cut back, 7 bases at V and 7 bases at J, with 13 bases in the middle.

The sequence derives from a woman between 55 and 75 years old who had recovered from COVID-19. Sequenced input: PBMCs or T cells enriched from blood (not recorded which). This chain links TRBV6-5 with TRBJ1-2; D is uncertain. CDR3 sequence (DNA): TGTGCCAGCATGGCCGCGGCTGGTGGCTACACCTTC. Protein sequence: CASMAAAGGYTF.